Presented here are 21 T cell receptor beta chains from one specimen sequenced in a study of blood T cells in healthy people across ages. Sample-barcoded 5' priming and a J-beta primer mix drove a second PCR of about 7 to 12 cycles. TCRdb reanalysed the 5' RACE reads using MiXCR and keeps one entry per CDR3 protein. The sample yields over a million distinct CDR3 sequences, 42% seen once. What was sequenced was blood. The source is a woman aged 18 to 35 in good health.

J is TRBJ2-7 and V is TRBV20-1; D might be TRBD2 (6 bases). V dropped 1 base and J dropped 3 bases, with 16 bases sitting between them. There are 15 residues in the CDR3. Germline V gives CDR1 DFQATT, CDR2 SNEGSKA (reference sequence). CDR3 in amino acids: CSARAGRDPYYEQYF. For the CDR3, the DNA is TGCAGTGCTAGAGCCGGGCGGGACCCTTACTACGAGCAGTACTTC.

The gene calls are TRBV2 and TRBJ2-1; TRBD1 matches 7 bases. There are 13 residues in the CDR3. The germline gives CDR1 SNHLY, CDR2 FYNNEI. The trim removed 6 bases at V and 4 bases at J, leaving 3 bases unmatched. CDR3 sequence reads: CASSMGQYNEQFF. The CDR3 DNA reads TGTGCCAGCAGCATGGGACAGTACAATGAGCAGTTCTTC.

V is TRBV15 and J is TRBJ2-2; either TRBD1 or TRBD2 may fit D (5 bases each). Germline values: CDR1 LNHNV, CDR2 YYDKDF (reference sequence). The CDR3 runs 12 residues. Deletions cut 5 bases from V and 4 bases from J, with 5 bases between. This chain's CDR3 is CATSGGTGELFF. The CDR3 DNA follows: TGTGCCACCAGCGGGGGCACCGGGGAGCTGTTTTTT.

This chain connects TRBV2 to TRBJ1-2; D gene ambiguous. V gave up 1 base and J gave up 13 bases, with 10 bases separating them. The CDR3 length is 11 residues. Germline V CDR1 and CDR2: SNHLY, FYNNEI. CDR3 in DNA: TGTGCCAGCAGTGAAGGAGGGTTTTCCACCTTC. It is translated as CASSEGGFSTF.

V usage is TRBV27 and J usage is TRBJ2-1; TRBD1 agrees at 7 bases. The V gene's germline CDR1 is MNHEY and CDR2 SMNVEV (reference sequence). CDR3 length: 18 amino acids. J gave up 4 bases and V 0 bases, and 12 bases lay outside the gene matches. The CDR3 sequence is CASSLSRPGQALYNEQFF. CDR3 nucleotide sequence: TGTGCCAGCAGTTTATCGAGACCCGGACAGGCCCTGTACAATGAGCAGTTCTTC.

This chain uses TRBV12-3 or TRBV12-4 with TRBJ2-7; TRBD2 matches at 8 bases. This CDR3 contains 15 residues. V was clipped by 6 bases and J by 3 bases; unmatched bases: 10. For the CDR3, the DNA is TGTGCCAGCAGGTACACGGCGGGGGGCCTCTACGAGCAGTACTTC. This sequence encodes CASRYTAGGLYEQYF.

The rearrangement uses TRBV20-1 and TRBJ1-2; D gene unclear. The CDR3 is 13 amino acids. Deletions cut 3 bases from V and 13 bases from J, with 21 bases between. CDR1 DFQATT and CDR2 SNEGSKA come from the germline V gene (reference sequence). CDR3 nucleotide sequence: TGCAGTGCTAGCAATGGACTGAGTATGGAACGCACCTTC. Translating it yields CSASNGLSMERTF.

The V and J genes are TRBV9 and TRBJ2-3, with TRBD2 identical over 9 bases. This CDR3 region has 14 residues. Germline assignment: CDR1 SGDLS and CDR2 YYNGEE. The V segment lost 7 bases and the J segment 4 bases; nucleotides outside the gene matches: 7. The CDR3 loop reads CASAGGGASDTQYF. CDR3 DNA: TGTGCCAGCGCGGGCGGGGGGGCCTCAGATACGCAGTATTTT.

The chain carries TRBV11-2 and TRBJ2-5; TRBD1 matches at 10 bases. Germline V gives CDR1 SGHAT, CDR2 FQNNGV. The CDR3 extends over 15 amino acids. V shed 5 bases and J 11 bases; nucleotides not matched to a gene: 14. The CDR3 is CASSLGQGITNEQYF. The CDR3 DNA follows: TGTGCCAGCAGCCTGGGACAGGGGATCACCAATGAGCAGTACTTC. The full variable domain, in which reference TRBV11-2 and TRBJ2-5 provide the parts outside the CDR3, is EAGVAQSPRYKIIEKRQSVAFWCNPISGHATLYWYQQILGQGPKLLIQFQNNGVVDDSQLPKDRFSAERLKGVDSTLKIQPAKLEDSAVYLCASSLGQGITNEQYFGPGTRLLVL.

This clonotype occurred a few times. The chain joins TRBV29-1 to TRBJ2-5; TRBD2 matches at 8 bases. V was pared by 6 bases and J by 3 bases, with 15 bases of the junction left unmatched. The CDR3 loop spans 16 amino acids. Germline lookup yields CDR1 SQVTM and CDR2 ANQGSEA. The CDR3: CSVLKERGTPKETQYF. In DNA, the CDR3 is TGCAGCGTCCTAAAGGAGCGGGGGACCCCAAAAGAGACCCAGTACTTC.

This chain connects TRBV25-1 to TRBJ2-1, with TRBD2 identical over 12 bases. J lost 7 bases, V lost 3 bases, and 10 bases had no gene match. CDR1 is MGHDK and CDR2 is SYGVNS in the germline V gene. The CDR3 sequence is 17 residues long. The CDR3 region is CASSDRSLAGGYNEQFF. In nucleotides, the CDR3 is TGTGCCAGCAGTGACCGATCCCTAGCGGGAGGGTATAATGAGCAGTTCTTC.

A remark on this clonotype: At one boundary the junction diverges from the germline segment, which might be a read error. The gene calls are TRBV5-5 and TRBJ2-3; the D call may be TRBD1 or TRBD2 (6 bases each). Germline V gene data show CDR1 as SGHKS and CDR2 as YYEKEE (reference sequence). CDR3 length: 15 residues. CDR3 protein: CASSLGWGATGTQYF. The CDR3 DNA follows: TGTGCCAGCAGCTTAGGGTGGGGGGCTACAGGTACGCAGTATTTT.

This rearrangement joins TRBV12-3 or TRBV12-4 to TRBJ1-6, with D possibly being TRBD1 (5 bases). V was pared by 9 bases and J by 3 bases, with 12 bases between. There are 14 residues in the CDR3. CDR3 coding DNA: TGTGCCAGTGCCTCGGGACGCTATAATTCACCCCTCCACTTT. Translating gives CASASGRYNSPLHF.

The V call is TRBV12-3 or TRBV12-4, the J call TRBJ2-6; TRBD2 matches at 11 bases. Trimming removed 2 bases from V and 3 bases from J; junction bases left unmatched: 0. This CDR3 is built from 16 residues. CDR3 in DNA: TGTGCCAGCAGTTTACTAGCGGGAGGTGGGGCCAACGTCCTGACTTTC. It specifies CASSLLAGGGANVLTF.

This clonotype was detected a few times. V gene TRBV20-1 combines with J gene TRBJ2-1, with 9 bases identical to TRBD1. Germline loops: CDR1 DFQATT, CDR2 SNEGSKA (reference sequence). This CDR3 is 15 amino acids long. J lost 5 bases, V lost 2 bases, and 7 bases had no gene match. The CDR3 loop reads CSARTWTGENNEQFF. CDR3 nucleotides: TGCAGTGCTAGAACGTGGACAGGGGAAAACAATGAGCAGTTCTTC.

This clonotype was counted a few times. The chain uses TRBV20-1 and TRBJ2-1; 7 bases match TRBD1. Trimming at V came to 3 bases and at J to 5 bases, leaving 7 bases not matched to a gene. This CDR3 is built from 14 residues. Per germline, CDR1 DFQATT and CDR2 SNEGSKA (reference sequence). The CDR3 DNA reads as TGCAGTGCTAGGGGACAGCAGATGAACAATGAGCAGTTCTTC. Translated, it gives CSARGQQMNNEQFF.

This chain joins TRBV20-1 and TRBJ1-6; perhaps TRBD1 as D (5 bases). Germline V CDR1 and CDR2: DFQATT, SNEGSKA (reference sequence). CDR3 length: 15 residues. Trimming took off 0 bases at V and 9 bases at J, with 15 bases between the two ends. The CDR3: CSARDIGQGSSPLHF. CDR3 nucleotides: TGCAGTGCTAGAGATATAGGCCAGGGTAGTTCACCCCTCCACTTT.

This clonotype was counted ten times or more. The gene calls are TRBV3-1 and TRBJ1-1; TRBD1 might be the D (5 bases). CDR3 size: 14 residues. The ends were cut back, 2 bases at V and 2 bases at J, with 9 bases in the middle. Germline-derived CDR1 and CDR2 are LGHDT and YNNKEL (reference sequence). CDR3 in amino acids: CASSQRGGNTEAFF. The CDR3, as DNA: TGTGCCAGCAGCCAAAGGGGTGGTAACACTGAAGCTTTCTTT.

The rearrangement joins TRBV12-3 or TRBV12-4 to TRBJ1-2, with unresolved D. Trimming cost V 5 bases and J 3 bases, with 13 bases left between them. This CDR3 region has 14 residues. CDR3 loop: CASSTPATHYGYTF. CDR3 coding DNA: TGTGCCAGCAGTACGCCTGCTACACACTATGGCTACACCTTC.

V and J are TRBV7-9 and TRBJ1-2, with 8 positions matching TRBD1. V lost 10 bases and J lost 1; bases outside the gene matches: 17. CDR1 and CDR2 (germline): SEHNR, FQNEAQ (reference sequence). This CDR3 region has 17 residues. CDR3 sequence reads: CATASGAGGLFNYGYTF. CDR3 sequence (DNA): TGTGCCACCGCCTCTGGGGCAGGGGGCCTGTTTAACTATGGCTACACCTTC.

This clonotype showed up many times. This chain links TRBV6-5 with TRBJ2-5; no clear D gene. Germline assignment: CDR1 MNHEY and CDR2 SVGAGI. With 0 bases removed from V and 5 bases from J, the gap between germline ends came to 10 bases. This CDR3 has 14 amino acids. The CDR3 DNA reads TGTGCCAGCAGTTACTCAGAGGCCGGGGAGACCCAGTACTTC. Translated, it gives CASSYSEAGETQYF.